This TCR beta chain was sequenced during a study of blood T cell repertoires in COVID-19 (dated by TCRdb to about 2020). Context from the whole study: Collaborator samples came from the United States, Italy and Spain and covered acute and convalescent phases of COVID-19. Samples were obtained from the ongoing ImmuneRACE study (first 160 participants) and from roughly 1,300 subjects provided by 6 global collaborators. Where HLA class I and class II types were available, the types were taken from metadata supplied by the sample provider, not from assay-based typing. The repertoires were released in a freely available public database meant as a resource for research on the immune response to SARS-CoV-2. The prospective study material was composed of cDNA or gDNA derived from T cells, B-cell-depleted T cells, or PBMCs. Deeply sampled blood TCRbeta repertoires from subjects exposed to, actively infected with, or recovered from COVID-19 were included in the dataset. Sample metadata almost always included a de-identified subject ID, COVID-19 status, age in years and sex. The paper as a whole reports these results and caveats: Clinical and demographic metadata were provided uncurated, with the amount varying by source and participant.

This clone was seen a single time. Which antigen it targets is not known. The sample holds no much larger clone one base away, and base qualities are not on file. CDR1 and CDR2 are drawn from the germline V gene: MNHNS, SASEGT. V loses 2 bases, J loses 2 bases, and the germline ends lie 7 bases apart. Measured from the cysteine to the phenylalanine, the CDR3 is 14 residues long. The entry retains the CDR3 DNA only, 42 bases that are in frame from base 1. Collaborating institutions collected whole blood in K2EDTA tubes following their own protocols. For TCRbeta analysis, collaborators shipped samples as frozen whole blood, isolated PBMCs, or DNA extracted from either of those sample types. TCRbeta CDR3 regions were amplified from genomic DNA using the immunoSEQ Assay, a bias-controlled multiplex PCR. Per the original workflow: The number of nucleated cells in each sample was estimated by amplification of reference gene primers within the assay. Sequence reads were collapsed and filtered to measure the absolute abundance of every unique TCRbeta CDR3 rearrangement. For each sample, productive Simpson clonality was calculated as the square root of Simpson's diversity index across productive rearrangements. Entries here come from immuneACCESS through TCRdb and include only in-frame sequences with V and J called. Some clones fail to appear in such tables; in the studies checked, an unresolved V gene covers under half of the shortfall, and the cause of the remainder is unknown. V and J calls and clone size are given by that table; D and trimming were obtained from the DNA. The sample table records 280,000 or so clones; roughly 87% of these occur just once. The biggest ten clones account for approximately 12% of the sample.

This TCR was recovered from a human donor in a cohort sampled during active COVID-19. Sequenced sample: peripheral blood. The chain is encoded by TRBV6-1 joined to TRBJ1-5; matching of 5 bases hints at TRBD1 as the D gene. This receptor has the CDR3 CASSETGGNQPQHF. Read as DNA, the sequence is TGTGCCAGCAGTGAAACGGGGGGCAATCAGCCCCAGCATTTT.